Here is one TCR beta chain with its context. The clone's antigen remains unknown. Per-base qualities were not stored, and no clone one base away is much larger. The data were taken from a study of T cells in Graves' hyperthyroidism and ophthalmopathy (dated by TCRdb to between 2019 and 2020). With respect to the entire study: Peripheral blood was sampled at the time of initial diagnosis, prior to any treatment. Whether ophthalmopathy could be predicted prospectively was tested in an independent validation cohort made up of about 18 hyperthyroidism patients plus 17 patients who later progressed to ophthalmopathy. TCR V-J signatures able to tell the groups apart were searched for in a discovery cohort of approximately 95 patients, of whom around 42 had Graves' ophthalmopathy and 55 to 65 had stable Graves' hyperthyroidism. The paper describes TCR Vbeta CDR3 sequencing of some 130 peripheral blood samples, made up of some 42 ophthalmopathy patients, around 78 hyperthyroidism patients and 17 progressor patients. In addition, the study compared T-cell repertoires in thyroid tissue and in blood from five or six Graves' hyperthyroidism patients. The 100 discovery patients were randomly split 7:3 into training and test sets. Once sampling was done, hyperthyroidism patients were given methimazole at a starting dose of 30 mg daily, whereas ophthalmopathy patients were given high-dose intravenous methylprednisolone.

The TCR beta CDR3 regions were amplified from RNA transcripts. The TCR CDR3 was subjected to a first round of RT-PCR using the HTBI primer set and the Qiagen OneStep RT-PCR kit. Libraries were constructed in a second round of multiplex PCR, after which size selection and purification were performed. Libraries were sequenced paired-end with 100 bp reads on an Illumina HiSeq2000. Per the original workflow: SOAPnuke was used to process the raw data, throwing out any read that contained adapters or uncalled bases, had a mean Phred below 15, or lacked an exact constant-primer or identifier match. COPE v1.2.5 was used to merge high-quality paired reads, and clonotypes were defined as unique nucleotide sequences. MiTCR v1.1 was used to align the clonotypes against IMGT TRBV, TRBD and TRBJ reference segments. The analysis included only V-J combinations with a frequency above 0.0001, which together covered 99% to 99.2% of the repertoires. The TCS score was defined as the ratio of F50 (clonal expansion) to E x V (chaos), calculated using BLOSUM62-based TCRdist between CDR3 peptides within each V-J. Welch's t-statistics and random forest reduced some 510 V-J features to roughly 13, which were used in a naive Bayes classifier (R e1071). The public reads were reanalyzed by TCRdb: fastp trimming at Q25, MiXCR alignment, in-frame beta chains only. A single entry per CDR3 protein holds the most common genes and DNA from its merged rows. TCRdb's processing, not the study's, gives the V and J calls here. This sample lists 300,000 to 450,000 distinct CDR3 sequences; 20% to 30% were detected once. Around four fifths of the sample rests with the top ten.

Study-level results and caveats: A 13 V-J signature model separated ophthalmopathy from stable hyperthyroidism, with nearly 90% sensitivity and 81% to 83% specificity in cross-validation and 80%/75% in testing. Most expanded thyroid clonotypes (frequency above 0.001) were also detected in blood, suggesting blood repertoires may reflect thyroid immune responses. In validation, progression to ophthalmopathy was predicted by the model with 70.59% sensitivity and just over 72% specificity, a median of roughly 6.4 months before onset. Sample size was not statistically predetermined, and investigators were not blinded to group allocation.

Including cysteine and phenylalanine, the CDR3 has 19 amino acids. Just CDR3 DNA is preserved here, 57 bases in frame from base 1. Unmatched junction bases come to 16, with V trimmed by 2 bases and J by 4 bases. Reading the germline V gene gives CDR1 MNHEY and CDR2 SVGEGT. Graves' hyperthyroidism was defined as stable when no progression to ophthalmopathy occurred over 18 months of follow-up. Hyperthyroidism patients were newly diagnosed, with disease duration under 2 months, and aged 18 to 65 years. The study excluded patients with uncontrolled infections, other autoimmune diseases, pregnancy or lactation. Diagnoses were established on the basis of clinical symptoms, serum thyroxine and TRAb, thyroid ultrasound, and orbital computed tomography. PBMCs were isolated from about 10 ml of fresh peripheral blood by Ficoll-Paque density gradient centrifugation. Total RNA was extracted with Trizol reagent, and quality was checked on an Agilent 2100 Bioanalyzer.

The sample comprised blood. This clonotype was obtained from a man in his forties or fifties with Graves' hyperthyroidism. The rearrangement combines TRBV6-2 or TRBV6-3 with TRBJ2-3, and 9 junctional nucleotides match TRBD2. DNA sequence: TGTGCCAGCAGTTACCCCCGGGGGGTAGCGGGAGATGAACCAGATACGCAGTATTTT. Translated, this is CASSYPRGVAGDEPDTQYF.